Presented here are 19 T cell receptor beta chains from one specimen sequenced in a study of blood T cell repertoires in COVID-19. Only in-frame clones appear in the TCRdb table, and some are missing; sequencing was by immunoSEQ multiplex PCR. The table lists roughly 280,000 clones, roughly 90% of them singletons. Specimen: PBMCs or T cells enriched from blood (not recorded which). The receptors originated from a man aged 40-49 years who had been exposed to COVID-19.

The chain carries TRBV12-3 or TRBV12-4 and TRBJ1-5; D gene uncertain. The CDR3 loop spans 13 amino acids. The V end was cut by 6 bases, the J end by 5 bases, with 11 bases between. Here the CDR3 DNA reads TGTGCCAGCAGCCTGGGAGGGTATCAGCCCCAGCATTTT. Its translation: CASSLGGYQPQHF.

This chain connects TRBV7-6 to TRBJ2-7; TRBD2 matches 7 bases. Trimming removed 3 bases from V and 0 bases from J; junction bases left unmatched: 2. The CDR3 is 14 residues long. Germline CDR1 SGHVS, CDR2 FNYEAQ. CDR3 region: CASSFLADSYEQYF. The CDR3 nucleotides are TGTGCCAGCAGCTTCCTAGCGGACTCCTACGAGCAGTACTTC.

The chain uses TRBV5-1 and TRBJ1-3, with 7 bases aligning to TRBD1. From germline, CDR1 is SGHRS and CDR2 YFSETQ. With 0 bases clipped from V and 2 bases from J, the junction kept 2 bases outside the gene matches. The CDR3 is made up of 15 amino acids. The CDR3 here is CASSLATGPGNTIYF. The CDR3 DNA follows: TGCGCCAGCAGCTTGGCGACAGGGCCTGGAAACACCATATATTTT.

This chain uses TRBV5-1 with TRBJ2-3, with D unclear. CDR1 is SGHRS and CDR2 is YFSETQ in the germline V gene. This CDR3 is 15 amino acids long. Trimming stripped 2 bases from V and 2 bases from J, with 12 bases between. This chain's CDR3 is CASSFYSEFTDTQYF. The CDR3, as DNA: TGCGCCAGCAGCTTCTATTCCGAGTTCACAGATACGCAGTATTTT.

J is TRBJ1-6 and V is TRBV4-1; D is unclear. This CDR3 is built from 17 residues. Per germline, CDR1 MGHRA and CDR2 YSYEKL. Trimming took off 0 bases at V and 0 bases at J, with 9 bases between the two ends. CDR3 nucleotide sequence: TGCGCCAGCAGCCAAGATCGCGAAAGCTCCTATAATTCACCCCTCCACTTT. Translation: CASSQDRESSYNSPLHF.

V usage is TRBV10-2 and J usage is TRBJ2-1; D possibly corresponds to TRBD1 (6 bases). The CDR3 runs 14 residues. V shed 2 bases and J shed 5 bases, with 10 bases lying between them. The germline V gene has CDR1 WSHSY and CDR2 SAAADI. In DNA form, the CDR3 reads TGCGCCAGCAGTGAGAACTACAGGGACAATGAGCAGTTCTTC. This sequence encodes CASSENYRDNEQFF.

The chain recombines TRBV30 with TRBJ1-2, with TRBD1 matching 10 bases. Germline CDR1 reads GTSNPN; CDR2 reads SVGIG (reference sequence). This CDR3 has 20 residues. V trimming: 0 bases; J trimming: 4 bases; junction bases outside the gene matches: 20. The CDR3 spells CAWSVSQWDRGTRAGYGYTF. CDR3 bases: TGTGCCTGGAGTGTATCCCAGTGGGACAGGGGTACAAGAGCGGGCTATGGCTACACCTTC.

V and J are TRBV28 and TRBJ1-5; D is perhaps TRBD1 (6 bases). The CDR3 consists of 17 residues. Germline values: CDR1 MDHEN, CDR2 SYDVKM. V was pared by 5 bases and J by 1 base, with 18 bases between. The DNA of the CDR3 is TGTGCCAGCAGTCGGGGGGCAGGAGGGACGAGCAATCAGCCCCAGCATTTT. Amino acid sequence: CASSRGAGGTSNQPQHF. Based on the CDR3 plus reference TRBV28 and TRBJ1-5, the full variable domain is DVKVTQSSRYLVKRTGEKVFLECVQDMDHENMFWYRQDPGLGLRLIYFSYDVKMKEKGDIPEGYSVSREKKERFSLILESASTNQTSMYLCASSRGAGGTSNQPQHFGDGTRLSIL.

This chain joins TRBV4-3 and TRBJ1-2, with D possibly TRBD1 on 6 matching bases. V lost 0 bases and J 1 base, leaving 12 bases between the germline ends. The CDR3 is made up of 16 amino acids. Germline assignment: CDR1 LGHNA and CDR2 YSLEER. The CDR3 protein is CASSQEGGGVNYGYTF. Written as DNA, the CDR3 is TGCGCCAGCAGCCAAGAGGGAGGGGGGGTTAACTATGGCTACACCTTC.

The CDR3 bases are TGTGCCAGCAGCCCTACAGGAACGAACACTGAAGCTTTCTTT. Translation gives CASSPTGTNTEAFF. V is TRBV28 and J is TRBJ1-1, with D maybe TRBD1 (5 bases). Trimming took off 6 bases at V and 1 base at J, with 12 bases between the two ends. Germline-derived CDR1 and CDR2 are MDHEN and SYDVKM. CDR3 size: 14 residues.

The DNA of the CDR3 is TGTGCCAGCAGGTTGGGACAGGGGAAAGGAAACACCATATATTTT. Its protein is CASRLGQGKGNTIYF. J is TRBJ1-3 and V is TRBV2; 10 bases match TRBD1. The CDR3 is 15 amino acids. From germline, CDR1 is SNHLY and CDR2 FYNNEI. V gave up 6 bases and J gave up 4 bases; unmatched junction bases: 6.

The J gene is TRBJ1-6, the V gene TRBV3-1 (or the pseudogene TRBV3-2); D ambiguous. The V end lost 5 bases, the J end lost 9 bases, and 17 bases lay between the germline ends. The germline CDR1 and CDR2 sequences are LGHDT and YNNKEL (reference sequence). The CDR3 totals 15 residues. Written as DNA, the CDR3 is TGTGCCAGCAGCTCTATCTCGGGGAGTGGTTCACCCCTCCACTTT. Translating it yields CASSSISGSGSPLHF.

The chain joins TRBV6-5 to TRBJ1-2, with TRBD1 identical over 8 bases. The CDR3 runs to 14 residues. The V segment lost 5 bases and the J segment 6 bases; nucleotides outside the gene matches: 8. CDR1 and CDR2 from the germline V gene are MNHEY and SVGAGI. CDR3 sequence reads: CASSPGQVIDGYTF. Written as DNA, the CDR3 is TGTGCCAGCAGTCCGGGACAGGTGATTGATGGCTACACCTTC.

This chain joins TRBV28 and TRBJ1-5; 10 bases align to TRBD1. Germline V gene sequence: CDR1 MDHEN, CDR2 SYDVKM. The V and J ends lost 5 bases and 6 bases, in that order; junction bases with no gene match: 10. The CDR3 is 16 amino acids. The CDR3 nucleotides read TGTGCCAGCAGTCCGGAGGGGACAGGGGTTTCTCAGCCCCAGCATTTT. Amino acids: CASSPEGTGVSQPQHF.

V usage is TRBV19 and J usage is TRBJ1-2, with 10 bases fitting TRBD1. In germline, CDR1 is LNHDA, CDR2 SQIVND (reference sequence). CDR3 length: 13 residues. With 6 bases clipped from V and 6 bases from J, the junction kept 4 bases outside the gene matches. The CDR3 sequence is CASRPGTGDGYTF. The CDR3 DNA reads TGTGCCAGTAGACCCGGGACAGGGGATGGCTACACCTTC.

The gene calls are TRBV10-3 and TRBJ1-2; 7 bases match TRBD1. Germline V gives CDR1 ENHRY, CDR2 SYGVKD. With 6 bases clipped from V and 1 base from J, the junction kept 2 bases outside the gene matches. The CDR3 totals 13 residues. For the CDR3, the DNA is TGTGCCATCAGCCGACAGGGTAACTATGGCTACACCTTC. Translation: CAISRQGNYGYTF.

This clone came up once. This rearrangement joins TRBV4-1 to TRBJ2-3; possible D gene TRBD2, 6 bases. Germline values: CDR1 MGHRA, CDR2 YSYEKL. With 3 bases removed from V and 7 bases from J, the gap between germline ends came to 17 bases. This CDR3 comprises 15 residues. The CDR3 sequence: CASSQGLVEVHTQYF. The CDR3 nucleotides are TGCGCCAGCAGCCAGGGACTGGTAGAGGTTCATACGCAGTATTTT.

The table lists this clone with a few counts. This rearrangement joins TRBV7-3 to TRBJ2-2, with 12 bases identical to TRBD2. This CDR3 spans 16 amino acids. Germline CDR1 and CDR2: SGHTA and FQGTGA. V was pared by 5 bases and J by 6 bases, with 7 bases of the junction left unmatched. The CDR3 DNA sequence: TGTGCCAGCAGCCAAAGAGGACTAGCGGGATCCGGGGAGCTGTTTTTT. Translation gives CASSQRGLAGSGELFF.

The chain couples TRBV30 to TRBJ2-7, with D possibly matching TRBD2 (5 bases). Trimming took 3 bases from V and 3 from J, leaving 15 bases between them. Germline V lookup: CDR1 GTSNPN, CDR2 SVGIG (reference sequence). CDR3 length equals 14 residues. The CDR3, as DNA: TGTGCCTGGAGCCAGAGGGCGCGCATCTACGAGCAGTACTTC. Protein product: CAWSQRARIYEQYF.